These 8 T cell receptor beta chains came from one sample sequenced in a study of brain T cells in children with intractable seizures. Profiling relied on immunoSEQ multiplex PCR, and the TCRdb table lists in-frame clones only, not all of them. Altogether 70,000 to 90,000 clones are present, approximately 94% being singletons, with the ten largest covering 1.5% to 1.7%. The sample was peripheral blood, taken at surgery. Every receptor here comes from a boy less than two years old with tuberous sclerosis and intractable seizures.

This chain connects TRBV3-1 (or the pseudogene TRBV3-2) to TRBJ1-2; D remains ambiguous. CDR3 length: 12 amino acids. Trimming cost V 2 bases and J 6 bases, with 7 bases left between them. Looked up from germline, CDR1 is LGHDT and CDR2 is YNNKEL (reference sequence). CDR3 coding DNA: TGTGCCAGCAGCCAACGCGAGAATGGCTACACCTTC. This codes for CASSQRENGYTF.

This sequence joins TRBV19 and TRBJ2-1; weak D call: TRBD2 (6 bases). V was cut by 3 bases and J by 7 bases, with 16 bases left in between. The CDR3 contains 15 residues. CDR1 and CDR2 (germline): LNHDA, SQIVND (reference sequence). The CDR3 nucleotides are TGTGCCAGTAGTATTTCTCCGGGGGTGGTTAATGAGCAGTTCTTC. Protein sequence: CASSISPGVVNEQFF.

This clone has a single count. The V and J genes are TRBV6-4 and TRBJ2-1, with 11 bases fitting TRBD2. This CDR3 has 14 residues. With 6 bases clipped from V and 7 bases from J, the junction kept 5 bases outside the gene matches. Germline values: CDR1 MRHNA, CDR2 SNTAGT. In DNA form, the CDR3 reads TGTGCCAGCAGCCGACTAGCGGGACCTAATGAGCAGTTCTTC. It yields the protein CASSRLAGPNEQFF.

The gene calls are TRBV27 and TRBJ1-1; perhaps TRBD1 as D (6 bases). V was pared by 4 bases and J by 0 bases, with 21 bases between. The germline CDR1 and CDR2 sequences are MNHEY and SMNVEV (reference sequence). CDR3 length: 18 residues. Here the CDR3 reads CASSSDRRPGPLNTEAFF. The CDR3 DNA is TGTGCCAGCAGTTCCGACAGGCGCCCCGGGCCTTTGAACACTGAAGCTTTCTTT.

The gene calls are TRBV3-1 (or the pseudogene TRBV3-2) and TRBJ2-1; TRBD2 matches at 8 bases. V lost 0 bases to trimming and J lost 7 bases; unmatched junction nucleotides: 8. In germline, CDR1 is LGHDT, CDR2 YNNKEL (reference sequence). This CDR3 has 16 residues. In DNA, the CDR3 is TGTGCCAGCAGCCAAGATGCCGGGAGGGCCTCTAATGAGCAGTTCTTC. Its translation: CASSQDAGRASNEQFF.

This clone came up once. The chain employs TRBV14 and TRBJ2-1, with 10 bases identical to TRBD2. Germline loops: CDR1 SGHDN, CDR2 FVKESK. Losses at the gene ends were 0 bases for V and 4 bases for J; bases not matched to a gene: 18. The CDR3 length is 21 residues. CDR3 protein: CASSQERFNRGWTSGYNEQFF. In DNA, the CDR3 is TGTGCCAGCAGCCAAGAGAGGTTCAACAGGGGTTGGACTAGCGGTTACAATGAGCAGTTCTTC.

This clone was picked up one time. The V and J genes are TRBV12-1 and TRBJ2-7. TRBV12-1 is a pseudogene segment. CDR3 length equals 15 residues. The DNA of the CDR3 is TGTGCCAGCAGCTTACGAGGACCCGGGTTCTACGAGCAGTACTTC. Protein sequence: CASSLRGPGFYEQYF.

The rearrangement links TRBV7-9 to TRBJ2-3; 7 nucleotides agree with TRBD2. The V and J ends lost 4 bases and 2 bases, in that order; junction bases with no gene match: 6. The germline V gene has CDR1 SEHNR and CDR2 FQNEAQ (reference sequence). The CDR3 consists of 15 residues. Here the CDR3 reads CASSSTSRDTDTQYF. Here the CDR3 DNA reads TGTGCCAGCAGCTCGACTAGCAGAGACACAGATACGCAGTATTTT.